This T cell receptor beta chain stems from a study of blood T cell repertoires in COVID-19. Study context: Samples of COVID-19 (acute and convalescent) were obtained from the United States, Italy and Spain. In each case, the material was cDNA or gDNA derived from T cells, B-cell-depleted T cells, or PBMCs.

Germline CDR1 is SEHNR and CDR2 is FQNEAQ (reference sequence). The CDR3 has 14 amino acids. The V gene lost 4 bases and the J gene lost 5 bases, with 9 bases spanning the gap. Here immunoSEQ multiplex PCR was the method, and the copy in TCRdb shows in-frame clones only, minus some. Of 55,000 to 75,000 clones detected, roughly 77% appear once; the ten largest clones hold around 9.6%. This clone was counted once. The sequenced sample was peripheral blood. The receptor was derived from a human donor in a cohort sampled during active COVID-19. The gene calls are TRBV7-9 and TRBJ1-6; D might be TRBD1 (6 bases). The CDR3 DNA sequence: TGTGCCAGCAGCTCTGGACAGAATAATTCACCCCTCCACTTT. It yields the protein CASSSGQNNSPLHF.